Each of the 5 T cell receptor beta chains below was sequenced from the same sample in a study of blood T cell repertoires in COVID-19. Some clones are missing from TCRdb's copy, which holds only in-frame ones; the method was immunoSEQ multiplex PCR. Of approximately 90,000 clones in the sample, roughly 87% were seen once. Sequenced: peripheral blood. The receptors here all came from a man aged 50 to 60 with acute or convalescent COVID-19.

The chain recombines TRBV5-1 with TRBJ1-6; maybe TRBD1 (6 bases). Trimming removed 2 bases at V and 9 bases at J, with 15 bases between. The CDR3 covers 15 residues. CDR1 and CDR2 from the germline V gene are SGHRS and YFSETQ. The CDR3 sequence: CASSFQTGRASPLHF. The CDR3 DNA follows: TGCGCCAGCAGCTTCCAAACAGGGAGGGCTTCACCCCTCCACTTT.

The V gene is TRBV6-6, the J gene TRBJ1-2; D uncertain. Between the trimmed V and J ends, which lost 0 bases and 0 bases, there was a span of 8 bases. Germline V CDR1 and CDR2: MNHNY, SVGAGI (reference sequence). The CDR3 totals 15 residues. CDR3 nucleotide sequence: TGTGCCAGCAGTTACTCGAGGGAGACTAACTATGGCTACACCTTC. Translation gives CASSYSRETNYGYTF.

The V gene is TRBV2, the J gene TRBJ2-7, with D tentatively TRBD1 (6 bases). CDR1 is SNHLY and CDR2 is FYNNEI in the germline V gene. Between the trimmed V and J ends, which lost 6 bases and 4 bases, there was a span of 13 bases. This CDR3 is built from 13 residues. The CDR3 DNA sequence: TGTGCCAGCAGCCTTTTGGGGGCTTACGAGCAGTACTTC. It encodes CASSLLGAYEQYF.

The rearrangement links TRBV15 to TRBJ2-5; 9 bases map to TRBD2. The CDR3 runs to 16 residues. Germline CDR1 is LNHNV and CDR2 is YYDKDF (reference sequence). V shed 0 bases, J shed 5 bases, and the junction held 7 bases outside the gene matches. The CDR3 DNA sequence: TGTGCCACCAGCAGAGAGGGCGGGGGGGCCCTTGAGACCCAGTACTTC. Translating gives CATSREGGGALETQYF.

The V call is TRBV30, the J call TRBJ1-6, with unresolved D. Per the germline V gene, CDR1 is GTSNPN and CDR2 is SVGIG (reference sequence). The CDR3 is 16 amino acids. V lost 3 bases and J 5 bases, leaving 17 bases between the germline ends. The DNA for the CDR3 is TGTGCCTGGAGGATCAGTGGGTCTCGGGATAATTCACCCCTCCACTTT. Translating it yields CAWRISGSRDNSPLHF. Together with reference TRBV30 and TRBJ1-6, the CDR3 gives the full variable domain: SQTIHQWPATLVQPVGSPLSLECTVEGTSNPNLYWYRQAAGRGLQLLFYSVGIGQISSEVPQNLSASRPQDRQFILSSKKLLLSDSGFYLCAWRISGSRDNSPLHFGNGTRLTVT.